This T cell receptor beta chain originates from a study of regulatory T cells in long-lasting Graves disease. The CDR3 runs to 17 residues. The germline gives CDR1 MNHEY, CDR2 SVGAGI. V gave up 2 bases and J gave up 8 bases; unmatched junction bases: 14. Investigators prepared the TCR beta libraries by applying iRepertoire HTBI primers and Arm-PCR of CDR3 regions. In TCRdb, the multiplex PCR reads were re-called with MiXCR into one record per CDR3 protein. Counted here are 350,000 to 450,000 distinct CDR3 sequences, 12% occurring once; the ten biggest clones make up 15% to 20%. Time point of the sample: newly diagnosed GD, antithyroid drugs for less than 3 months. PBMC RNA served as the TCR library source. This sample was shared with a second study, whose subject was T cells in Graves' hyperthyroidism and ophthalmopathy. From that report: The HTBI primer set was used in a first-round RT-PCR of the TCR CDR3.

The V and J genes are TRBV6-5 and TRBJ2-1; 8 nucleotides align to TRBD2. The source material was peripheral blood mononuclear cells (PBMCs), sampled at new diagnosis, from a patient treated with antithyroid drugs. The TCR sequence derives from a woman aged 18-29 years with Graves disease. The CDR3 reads CASSYPSRAGGWDEQFF. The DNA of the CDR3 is TGTGCCAGCAGTTACCCCTCGAGGGCGGGAGGATGGGATGAGCAGTTCTTC.